The entry below gives a single T cell receptor beta chain sequence along with its context. Its antigen is currently unknown. This record belongs to a study of Ad26.COV2.S vaccination and SARS-CoV-2 variants. Overall study results and limits: Breadth of non-spike TCRs did not differ between vaccinees and placebo recipients. Relative to placebo recipients, vaccine recipients exhibited elevated spike-specific TCR breadth.

The J segment lost 3 bases and the V segment lost 3 bases, leaving 2 bases of the junction unmatched. CDR3 length: 15 amino acids. Germline V gene sequence: CDR1 MNHEY, CDR2 SMNVEV (reference sequence). The sample's treatment: 15 to 20 received Ad26.COV2.S at low or high dose, single or two shots; five or six received placebo; per-sample allocation not given. Collection of samples fell on day 63 after the first vaccine or placebo injection. Boston supplied an adult donor aged 18-55 years. SARS-CoV-2 spike from the Wuhan strain was encoded by the vaccine, an Ad26 vector. Method: immunoSEQ multiplex PCR; TCRdb's copy keeps in-frame clones and lacks some. Of 300,000 to 350,000 clones detected, 90% appear once; the ten largest clones hold 5% to 6.5%.

The sequencing here drew on peripheral blood, taken in a trial of Ad26.COV2.S vaccine versus placebo. J is TRBJ2-2 and V is TRBV27; 9 nucleotides match TRBD2. The receptor's source is a person aged 18 to 65 who received the Ad26.COV2.S COVID-19 vaccine or a placebo. This chain's CDR3 is CASSFSGGYTGELFF. The CDR3 coding sequence is TGTGCCAGCAGTTTCAGCGGGGGGTACACCGGGGAGCTGTTTTTT.